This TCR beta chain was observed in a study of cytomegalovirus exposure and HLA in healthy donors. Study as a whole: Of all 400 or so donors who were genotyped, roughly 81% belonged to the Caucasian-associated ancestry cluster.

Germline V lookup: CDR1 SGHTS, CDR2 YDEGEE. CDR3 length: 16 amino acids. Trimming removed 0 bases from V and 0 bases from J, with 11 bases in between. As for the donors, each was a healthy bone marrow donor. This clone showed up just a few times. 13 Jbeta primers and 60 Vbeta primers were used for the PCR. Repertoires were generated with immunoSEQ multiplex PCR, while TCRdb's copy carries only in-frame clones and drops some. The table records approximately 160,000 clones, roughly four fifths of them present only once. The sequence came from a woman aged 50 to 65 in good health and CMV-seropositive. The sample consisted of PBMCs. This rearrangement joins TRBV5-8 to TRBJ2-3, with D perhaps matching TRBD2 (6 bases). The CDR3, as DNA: TGTGCCAGCAGCTTGGGTAGCGGCACTAGCACAGATACGCAGTATTTT. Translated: CASSLGSGTSTDTQYF.